This TCR beta chain appears in the sequencing data of a study of early T cells in non-severe SARS-CoV-2 infection. The overall study: Sequencing input comprised bulk RNA from unsorted whole blood; chain pairing was not available. The study's findings and limits: Matching with VDJdb favored anti-spike CD8 responses (missing private and CD4 specificities).

The CDR3 extends over 12 amino acids. The V gene end was trimmed by 6 bases and the J gene end by 10 bases; junction bases not matched to a gene: 6. Germline assignment: CDR1 SGHAT and CDR2 FQNNGV. In this sample, this clonotype turned up many times. Its antigen is unknown. Unique molecular identifiers were affixed to single, distinct cDNA molecules. TCRdb called the 5' RACE reads again in MiXCR, with one record for every CDR3 protein. The table has about 69,000 distinct CDR3 sequences, 8.5% to 10% seen once. Sequenced material: whole blood. This sequence originates from an adult who was a healthcare worker with PCR-confirmed SARS-CoV-2 infection or an uninfected control (not recorded which). The chain has TRBV11-2 and TRBJ2-1; 7 nucleotides match TRBD1. The CDR3 reads CASSRGTAEQFF. The CDR3 DNA reads TGTGCCAGCAGTCGAGGGACAGCCGAGCAGTTCTTC.